The clone carrying this T cell receptor beta chain was counted a few times. The data are from a study of human T cells and chemical hapten exposure. Specified time point: patch test 1, 2 weeks after DPC sensitization. Sample treatment: therapeutic diphenylcyclopropenone sensitization with weekly scalp DPC. The germline gives CDR1 MGHRA, CDR2 YSYEKL. CDR3 length: 15 residues. With 1 base removed from V and 1 base from J, the gap between germline ends came to 7 bases. MiXCR was run by TCRdb on the RACE reads, yielding one entry per CDR3 protein. The sample records about 120,000 distinct CDR3 sequences, around 15% being singletons.

The material was whole blood, obtained in connection with sensitization to the hapten diphenylcyclopropenone (DPC). J is TRBJ2-2 and V is TRBV4-1; D call uncertain. This clonotype was sampled from a man aged 18 to 29 with alopecia areata. Some clones in this sample may be carry-over from other donors' samples. The CDR3 is CASSQVHRNTGELFF. In DNA form, the CDR3 reads TGCGCCAGCAGCCAAGTCCACAGGAACACCGGGGAGCTGTTTTTT.